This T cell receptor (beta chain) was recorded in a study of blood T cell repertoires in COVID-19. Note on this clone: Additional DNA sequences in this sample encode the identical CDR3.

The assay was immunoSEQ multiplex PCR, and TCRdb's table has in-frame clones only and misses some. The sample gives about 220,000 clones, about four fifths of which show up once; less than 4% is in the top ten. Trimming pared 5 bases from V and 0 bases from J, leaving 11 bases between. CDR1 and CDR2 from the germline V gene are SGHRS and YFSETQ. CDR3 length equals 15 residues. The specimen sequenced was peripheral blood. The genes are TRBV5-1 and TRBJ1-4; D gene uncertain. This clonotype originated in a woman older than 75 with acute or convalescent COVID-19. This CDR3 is CASSLFFATNEKLFF. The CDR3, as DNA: TGCGCCAGCAGTCTTTTTTTTGCAACTAATGAAAAACTGTTTTTT.